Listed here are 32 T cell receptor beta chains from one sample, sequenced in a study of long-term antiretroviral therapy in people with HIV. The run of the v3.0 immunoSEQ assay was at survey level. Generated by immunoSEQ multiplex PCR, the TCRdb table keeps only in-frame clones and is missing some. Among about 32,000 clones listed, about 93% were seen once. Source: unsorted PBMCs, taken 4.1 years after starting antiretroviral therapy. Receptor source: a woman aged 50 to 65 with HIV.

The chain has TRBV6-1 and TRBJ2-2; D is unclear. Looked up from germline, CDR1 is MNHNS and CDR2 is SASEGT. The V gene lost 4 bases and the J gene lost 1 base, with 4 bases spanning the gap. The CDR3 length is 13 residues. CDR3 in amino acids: CASSGLNTGELFF. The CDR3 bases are TGTGCCAGCAGTGGCTTGAACACCGGGGAGCTGTTTTTT.

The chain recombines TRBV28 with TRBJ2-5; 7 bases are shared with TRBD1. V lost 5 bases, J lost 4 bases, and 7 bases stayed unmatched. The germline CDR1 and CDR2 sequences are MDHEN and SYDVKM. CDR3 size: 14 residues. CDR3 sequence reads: CASSTGTAGETQYF. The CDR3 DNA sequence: TGTGCCAGCAGTACCGGGACAGCCGGAGAGACCCAGTACTTC.

In nucleotides, the CDR3 is TGTGCCAGCAGCCAAGATGTAAAAGACAGGGGGCACGAGCAGTACTTC. This gives the protein CASSQDVKDRGHEQYF. The chain joins TRBV4-2 to TRBJ2-7; 10 nucleotides align to TRBD1. Germline trimming cut 0 bases from V and 5 bases from J; bases unmatched to any gene: 7. Germline V gene data show CDR1 as LGHNA and CDR2 as YNFKEQ. There are 16 residues in the CDR3.

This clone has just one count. The DNA for the CDR3 is TGTGCCAGCAGCGCGCAGGGGGCGGATAATTCACCCCTCCACTTT. As protein: CASSAQGADNSPLHF. The V call is TRBV7-2, the J call TRBJ1-6; 8 bases line up with TRBD1. The CDR3 sequence is 15 residues long. J gave up 5 bases and V 5 bases, and 5 bases lay outside the gene matches. CDR1 SGHTA and CDR2 FQGNSA come from the germline V gene.

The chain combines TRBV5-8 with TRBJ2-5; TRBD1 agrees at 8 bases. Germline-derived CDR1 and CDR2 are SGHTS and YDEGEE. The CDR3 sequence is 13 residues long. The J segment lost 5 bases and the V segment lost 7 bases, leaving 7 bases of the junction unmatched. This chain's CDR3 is CASGTDRAETQYF. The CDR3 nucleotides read TGTGCCAGCGGTACGGACAGGGCGGAGACCCAGTACTTC.

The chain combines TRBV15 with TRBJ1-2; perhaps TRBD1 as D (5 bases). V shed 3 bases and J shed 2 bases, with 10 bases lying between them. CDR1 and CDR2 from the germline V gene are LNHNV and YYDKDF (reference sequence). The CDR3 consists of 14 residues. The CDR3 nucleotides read TGTGCCACCAGCAGTGGGACGGGCAACTATGGCTACACCTTC. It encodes CATSSGTGNYGYTF. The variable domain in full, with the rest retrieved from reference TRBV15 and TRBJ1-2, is DAMVIQNPRYQVTQFGKPVTLSCSQTLNHNVMYWYQQKSSQAPKLLFHYYDKDFNNEADTPDNFQSRRPNTSFCFLDIRSPGLGDTAMYLCATSSGTGNYGYTFGSGTRLTVV.

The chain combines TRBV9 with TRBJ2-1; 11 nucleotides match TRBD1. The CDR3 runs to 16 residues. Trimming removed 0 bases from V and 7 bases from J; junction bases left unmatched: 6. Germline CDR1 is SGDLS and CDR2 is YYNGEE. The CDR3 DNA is TGTGCCAGCAGCGTAGCCGGACAGGGGGCTTCAAATGAGCAGTTCTTC. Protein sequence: CASSVAGQGASNEQFF.

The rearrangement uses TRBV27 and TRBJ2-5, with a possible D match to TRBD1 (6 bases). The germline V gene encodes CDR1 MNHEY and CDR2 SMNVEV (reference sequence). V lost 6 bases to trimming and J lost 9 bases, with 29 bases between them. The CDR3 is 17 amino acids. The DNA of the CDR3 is TGTGCCAGCAGCCGAGATGGGGCAGGGGATATCTTTAGGGCCCAGTACTTC. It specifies CASSRDGAGDIFRAQYF.

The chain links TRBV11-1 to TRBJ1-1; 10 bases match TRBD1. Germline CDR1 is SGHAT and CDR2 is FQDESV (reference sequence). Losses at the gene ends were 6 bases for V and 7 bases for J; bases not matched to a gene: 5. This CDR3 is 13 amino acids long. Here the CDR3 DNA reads TGTGCCAGCAGTCCGACAGGGGGCCTTGAAGCTTTCTTT. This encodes CASSPTGGLEAFF.

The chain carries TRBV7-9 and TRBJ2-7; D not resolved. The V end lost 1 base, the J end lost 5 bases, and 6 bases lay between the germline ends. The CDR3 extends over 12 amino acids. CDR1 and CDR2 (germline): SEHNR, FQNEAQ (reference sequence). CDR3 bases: TGTGCCAGCAGCTTAGAGGGCCACGAGCAGTACTTC. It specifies CASSLEGHEQYF.

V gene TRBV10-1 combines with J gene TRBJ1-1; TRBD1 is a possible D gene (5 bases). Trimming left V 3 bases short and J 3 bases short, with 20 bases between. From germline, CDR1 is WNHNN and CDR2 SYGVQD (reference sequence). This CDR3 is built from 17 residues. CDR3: CASSDKGFRGGYTEAFF. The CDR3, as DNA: TGCGCCAGCAGTGACAAGGGGTTTCGGGGCGGGTACACTGAAGCTTTCTTT.

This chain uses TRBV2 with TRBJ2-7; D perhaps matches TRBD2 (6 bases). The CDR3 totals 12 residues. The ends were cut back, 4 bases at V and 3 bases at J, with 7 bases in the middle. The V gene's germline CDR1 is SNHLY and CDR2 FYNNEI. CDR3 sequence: CASSVGSYEQYF. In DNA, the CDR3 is TGTGCCAGCAGTGTCGGGAGCTACGAGCAGTACTTC. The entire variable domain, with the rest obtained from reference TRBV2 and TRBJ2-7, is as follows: EPEVTQTPSHQVTQMGQEVILRCVPISNHLYFYWYRQILGQKVEFLVSFYNNEISEKSEIFDDQFSVERPDGSNFTLKIRSTKLEDSAMYFCASSVGSYEQYFGPGTRLTVT.

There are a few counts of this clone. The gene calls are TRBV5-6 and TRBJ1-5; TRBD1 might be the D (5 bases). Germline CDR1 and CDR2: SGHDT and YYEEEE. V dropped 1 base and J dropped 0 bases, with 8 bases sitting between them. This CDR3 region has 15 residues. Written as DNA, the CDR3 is TGTGCCAGCAGCTTGATGGGGGATAGCAATCAGCCCCAGCATTTT. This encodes CASSLMGDSNQPQHF.

DNA for the CDR3: TGTGCCAGCAGCTTTGAGGAGGCCTCCGAGCAGTACTTC. Its protein product is CASSFEEASEQYF. The chain uses TRBV5-6 and TRBJ2-7; a weak D match, TRBD2 (5 bases). Trimming removed 2 bases at V and 6 bases at J, with 12 bases between. CDR3 length: 13 amino acids. The germline V gene has CDR1 SGHDT and CDR2 YYEEEE.

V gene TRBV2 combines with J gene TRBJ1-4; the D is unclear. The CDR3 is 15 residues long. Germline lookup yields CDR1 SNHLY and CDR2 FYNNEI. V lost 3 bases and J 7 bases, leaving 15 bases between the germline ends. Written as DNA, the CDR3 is TGTGCCAGCAGTGAGCTAGATATTAAGGGTGAAAAACTGTTTTTT. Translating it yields CASSELDIKGEKLFF. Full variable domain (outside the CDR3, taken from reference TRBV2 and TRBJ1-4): EPEVTQTPSHQVTQMGQEVILRCVPISNHLYFYWYRQILGQKVEFLVSFYNNEISEKSEIFDDQFSVERPDGSNFTLKIRSTKLEDSAMYFCASSELDIKGEKLFFGSGTQLSVL.

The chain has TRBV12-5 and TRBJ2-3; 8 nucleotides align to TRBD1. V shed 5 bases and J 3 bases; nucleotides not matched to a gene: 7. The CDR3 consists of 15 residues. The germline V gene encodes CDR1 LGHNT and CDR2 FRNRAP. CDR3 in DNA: TGTGCTAGTGGTCCGGACAGGGTACTAACAGATACGCAGTATTTT. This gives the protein CASGPDRVLTDTQYF.

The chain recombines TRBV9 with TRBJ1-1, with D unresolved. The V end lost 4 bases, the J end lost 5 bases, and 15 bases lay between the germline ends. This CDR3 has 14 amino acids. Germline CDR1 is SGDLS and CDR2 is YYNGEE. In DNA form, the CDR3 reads TGTGCCAGCAGCCAAGGTCGGGCTTCAACTGAAGCTTTCTTT. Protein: CASSQGRASTEAFF.

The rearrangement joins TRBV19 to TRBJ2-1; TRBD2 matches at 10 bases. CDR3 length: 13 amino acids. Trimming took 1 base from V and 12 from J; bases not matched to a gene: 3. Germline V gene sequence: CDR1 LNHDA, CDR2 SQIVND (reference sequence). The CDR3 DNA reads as TGTGCCAGTAGTATAGCTAGCGGGGGTGCGCAGTTCTTC. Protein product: CASSIASGGAQFF.

CDR3 amino acids: CSVEDTGVSGYTF. The CDR3 DNA reads as TGCAGCGTTGAAGACACAGGGGTGAGTGGCTACACCTTC. V is TRBV29-1 and J is TRBJ1-2; 7 bases are shared with TRBD1. The CDR3 totals 13 residues. Looked up from germline, CDR1 is SQVTM and CDR2 is ANQGSEA. V gave up 0 bases and J gave up 7 bases; unmatched junction bases: 5. The complete variable domain, with remaining parts taken from reference TRBV29-1 and TRBJ1-2, reads SAVISQKPSRDICQRGTSLTIQCQVDSQVTMMFWYRQQPGQSLTLIATANQGSEATYESGFVIDKFPISRPNLTFSTLTVSNMSPEDSSIYLCSVEDTGVSGYTFGSGTRLTVV.

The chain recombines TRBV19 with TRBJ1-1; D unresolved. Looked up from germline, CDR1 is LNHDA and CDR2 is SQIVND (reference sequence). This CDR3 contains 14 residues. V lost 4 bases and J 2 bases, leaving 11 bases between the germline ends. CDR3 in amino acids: CASSKGASNTEAFF. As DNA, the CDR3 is TGTGCCAGTAGTAAAGGCGCATCAAACACTGAAGCTTTCTTT.

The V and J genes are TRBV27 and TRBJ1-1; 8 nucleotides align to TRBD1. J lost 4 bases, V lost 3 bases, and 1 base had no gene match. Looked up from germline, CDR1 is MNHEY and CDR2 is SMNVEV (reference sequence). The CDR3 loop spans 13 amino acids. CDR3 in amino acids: CASSLDRATEAFF. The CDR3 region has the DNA TGTGCCAGCAGTTTGGACAGGGCCACTGAAGCTTTCTTT.

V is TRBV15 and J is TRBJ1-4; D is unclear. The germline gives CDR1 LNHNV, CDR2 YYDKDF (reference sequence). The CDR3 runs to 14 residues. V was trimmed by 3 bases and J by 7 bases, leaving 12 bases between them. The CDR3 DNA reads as TGTGCCACCAGCAGGGGAGGAGTGGGTGAAAAACTGTTTTTT. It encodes CATSRGGVGEKLFF.

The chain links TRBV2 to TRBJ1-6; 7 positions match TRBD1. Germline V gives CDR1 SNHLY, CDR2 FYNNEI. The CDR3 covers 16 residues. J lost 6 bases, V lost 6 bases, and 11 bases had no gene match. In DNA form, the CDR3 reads TGTGCCAGCAGCAGTTACAGGGGTGTAAGTAATTCACCCCTCCACTTT. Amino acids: CASSSYRGVSNSPLHF.

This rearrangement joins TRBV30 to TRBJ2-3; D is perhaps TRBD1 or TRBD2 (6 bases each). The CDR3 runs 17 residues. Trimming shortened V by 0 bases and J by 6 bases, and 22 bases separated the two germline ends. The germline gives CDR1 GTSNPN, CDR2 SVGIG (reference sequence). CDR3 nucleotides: TGTGCCTGGAGTGTTGGTTTGGTCGGGGGCCGAGGTGATACGCAGTATTTT. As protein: CAWSVGLVGGRGDTQYF.

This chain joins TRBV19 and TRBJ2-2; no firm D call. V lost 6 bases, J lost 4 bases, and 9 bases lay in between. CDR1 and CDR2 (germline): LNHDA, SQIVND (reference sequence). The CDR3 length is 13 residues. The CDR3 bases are TGTGCCAGTAGGGGAAGGAGCACCGGGGAGCTGTTTTTT. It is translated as CASRGRSTGELFF.

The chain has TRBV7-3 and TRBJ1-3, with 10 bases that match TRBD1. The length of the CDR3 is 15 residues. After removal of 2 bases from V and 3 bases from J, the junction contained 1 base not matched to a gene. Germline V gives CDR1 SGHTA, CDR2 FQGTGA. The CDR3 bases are TGTGCCAGCAGCTTAGGGACAGGGGTTGGAAACACCATATATTTT. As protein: CASSLGTGVGNTIYF.

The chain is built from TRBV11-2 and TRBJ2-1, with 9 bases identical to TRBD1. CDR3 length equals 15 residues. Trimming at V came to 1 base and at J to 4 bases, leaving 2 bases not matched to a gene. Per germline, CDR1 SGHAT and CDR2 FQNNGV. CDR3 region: CASSLVQGAYNEQFF. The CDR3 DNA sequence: TGTGCCAGCAGCTTAGTACAGGGGGCGTACAATGAGCAGTTCTTC.

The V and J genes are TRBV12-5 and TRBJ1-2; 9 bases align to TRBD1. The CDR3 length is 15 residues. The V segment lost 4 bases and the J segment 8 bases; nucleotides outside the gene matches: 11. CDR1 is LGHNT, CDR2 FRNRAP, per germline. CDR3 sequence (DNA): TGTGCTAGTGGTTCGCCACCGGGACAGGGAAACGGCTACACCTTC. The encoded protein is CASGSPPGQGNGYTF.

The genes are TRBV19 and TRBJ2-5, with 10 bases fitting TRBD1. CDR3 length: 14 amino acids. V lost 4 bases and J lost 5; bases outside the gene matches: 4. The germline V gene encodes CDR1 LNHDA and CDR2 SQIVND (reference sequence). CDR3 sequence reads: CASSTRDRGETQYF. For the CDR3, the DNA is TGTGCCAGTAGTACCCGGGACAGGGGCGAGACCCAGTACTTC.

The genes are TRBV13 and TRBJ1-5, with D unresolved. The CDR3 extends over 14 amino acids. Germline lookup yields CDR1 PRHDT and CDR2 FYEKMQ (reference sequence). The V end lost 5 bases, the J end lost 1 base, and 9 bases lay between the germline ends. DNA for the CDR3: TGTGCCAGCAGCCCGGGAAGGAGCAATCAGCCCCAGCATTTT. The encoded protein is CASSPGRSNQPQHF.

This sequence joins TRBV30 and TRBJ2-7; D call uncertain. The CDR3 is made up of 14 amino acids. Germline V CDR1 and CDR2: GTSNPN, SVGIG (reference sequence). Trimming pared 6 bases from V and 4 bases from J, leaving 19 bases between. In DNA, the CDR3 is TGTGCCTGTCATATCCCGGGCCCTCGGTACGAGCAGTACTTC. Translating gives CACHIPGPRYEQYF.

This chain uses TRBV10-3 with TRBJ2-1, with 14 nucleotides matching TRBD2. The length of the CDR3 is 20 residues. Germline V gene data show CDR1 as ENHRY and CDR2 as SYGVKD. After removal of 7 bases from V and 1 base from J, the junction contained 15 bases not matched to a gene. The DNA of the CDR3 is TGTGCCATCATGATTTTTGGACTAGCGGGGGGTCGGCTTTCCTACAATGAGCAGTTCTTC. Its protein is CAIMIFGLAGGRLSYNEQFF.